This T cell receptor (beta chain) derives from a study of response to subunit inactivated influenza vaccine. The sample holds a few counts of this clonotype. Germline values: CDR1 SGHRS, CDR2 YFSETQ. This CDR3 is built from 14 residues. The trim removed 4 bases at V and 8 bases at J, leaving 11 bases unmatched. Each CDR3 protein gets one entry after TCRdb re-called the RT-PCR reads with MiXCR. The sample records 650,000 to 800,000 distinct CDR3 sequences, roughly 20% being singletons. The sample consisted of PBMCs from blood, taken 5 days after vaccination. The chain joins TRBV5-1 to TRBJ1-1, with 7 nucleotides matching TRBD1. The TCR comes from a man aged 50-60 years who received an inactivated influenza vaccine. The chain's CDR3 is CASSLHSGTDEAFF. CDR3 nucleotides: TGCGCCAGCAGCCTACATTCCGGGACAGACGAAGCTTTCTTT.